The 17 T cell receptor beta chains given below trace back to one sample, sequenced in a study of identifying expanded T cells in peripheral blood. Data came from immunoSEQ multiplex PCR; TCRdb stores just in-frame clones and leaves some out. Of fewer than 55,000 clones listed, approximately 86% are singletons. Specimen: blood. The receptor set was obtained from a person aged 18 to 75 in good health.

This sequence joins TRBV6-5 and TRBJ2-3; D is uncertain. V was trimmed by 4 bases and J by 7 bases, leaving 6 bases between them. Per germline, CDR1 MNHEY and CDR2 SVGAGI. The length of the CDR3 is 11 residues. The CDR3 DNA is TGTGCCAGCAGTTCCTACCATACGCAGTATTTT. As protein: CASSSYHTQYF.

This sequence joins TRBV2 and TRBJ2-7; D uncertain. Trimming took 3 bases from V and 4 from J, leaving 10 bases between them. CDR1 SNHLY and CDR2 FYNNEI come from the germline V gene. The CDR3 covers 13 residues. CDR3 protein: CASSETRGYEQYF. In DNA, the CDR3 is TGTGCCAGCAGTGAGACGCGTGGGTACGAGCAGTACTTC. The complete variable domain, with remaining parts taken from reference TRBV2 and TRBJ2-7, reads EPEVTQTPSHQVTQMGQEVILRCVPISNHLYFYWYRQILGQKVEFLVSFYNNEISEKSEIFDDQFSVERPDGSNFTLKIRSTKLEDSAMYFCASSETRGYEQYFGPGTRLTVT.

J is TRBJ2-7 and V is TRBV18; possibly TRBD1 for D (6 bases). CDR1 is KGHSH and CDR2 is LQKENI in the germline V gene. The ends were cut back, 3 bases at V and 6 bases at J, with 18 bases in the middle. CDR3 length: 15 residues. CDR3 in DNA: TGTGCCAGCTCACCCTCAGGGGCTCTGGGTAGCGAGCAGTACGTC. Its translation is CASSPSGALGSEQYV.

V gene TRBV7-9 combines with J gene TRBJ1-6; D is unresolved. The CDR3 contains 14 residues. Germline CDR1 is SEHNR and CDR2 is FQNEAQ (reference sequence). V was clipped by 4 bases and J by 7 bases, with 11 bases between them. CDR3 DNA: TGTGCCAGCAGCTCCCCTCAAGGAAATTCACCCCTCCACTTT. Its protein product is CASSSPQGNSPLHF.

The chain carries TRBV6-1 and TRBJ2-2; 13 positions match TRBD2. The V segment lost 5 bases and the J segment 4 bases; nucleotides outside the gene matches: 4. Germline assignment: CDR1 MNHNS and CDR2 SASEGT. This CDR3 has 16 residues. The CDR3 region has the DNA TGTGCCAGCAGTCAAGGACTAGCGGGAGTCACCGGGGAGCTGTTTTTT. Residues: CASSQGLAGVTGELFF.

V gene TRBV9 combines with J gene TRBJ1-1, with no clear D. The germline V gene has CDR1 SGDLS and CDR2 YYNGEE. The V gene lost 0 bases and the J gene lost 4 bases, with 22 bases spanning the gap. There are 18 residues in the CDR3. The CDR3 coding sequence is TGTGCCAGCAGCGTAGGGGGAGGGCCCCCCTCTCGAGGCACTGAAGCTTTCTTT. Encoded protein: CASSVGGGPPSRGTEAFF.

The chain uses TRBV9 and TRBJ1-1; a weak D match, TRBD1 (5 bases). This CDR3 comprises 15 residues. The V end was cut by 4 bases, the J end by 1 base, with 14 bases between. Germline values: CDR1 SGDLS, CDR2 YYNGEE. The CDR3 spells CASSLGTGRNTEAFF. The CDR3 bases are TGTGCCAGCAGCTTAGGGACGGGTAGGAACACTGAAGCTTTCTTT.

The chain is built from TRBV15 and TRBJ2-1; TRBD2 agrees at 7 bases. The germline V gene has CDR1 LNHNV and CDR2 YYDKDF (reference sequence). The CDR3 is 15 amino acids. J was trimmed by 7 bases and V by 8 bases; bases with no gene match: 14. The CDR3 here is CATGGSSGLTNEQFF. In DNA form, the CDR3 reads TGTGCCACCGGAGGTTCTAGCGGACTAACGAATGAGCAGTTCTTC.

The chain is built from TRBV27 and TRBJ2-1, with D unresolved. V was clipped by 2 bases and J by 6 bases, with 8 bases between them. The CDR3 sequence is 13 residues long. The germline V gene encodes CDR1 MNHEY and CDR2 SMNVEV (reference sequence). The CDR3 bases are TGTGCCAGCAGTTTACAAGCACGCAATGAGCAGTTCTTC. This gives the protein CASSLQARNEQFF.

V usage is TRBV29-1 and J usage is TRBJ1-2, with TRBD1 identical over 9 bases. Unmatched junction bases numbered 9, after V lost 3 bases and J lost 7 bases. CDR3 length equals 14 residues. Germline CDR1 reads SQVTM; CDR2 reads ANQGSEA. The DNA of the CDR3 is TGCAGCGTTGATATGGGACAGGGAAGCGGTGGCTACACCTTC. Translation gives CSVDMGQGSGGYTF.

CDR3 amino acids: CASRGRGSNEKLFF. In DNA form, the CDR3 reads TGTGCCAGCCGCGGCCGGGGGAGTAATGAAAAACTGTTTTTT. The chain combines TRBV4-2 with TRBJ1-4; D may be TRBD1 (5 bases). The V gene's germline CDR1 is LGHNA and CDR2 YNFKEQ. The germline V and J ends were trimmed by 8 bases and 4 bases, with 14 bases remaining between them. The CDR3 totals 14 residues.

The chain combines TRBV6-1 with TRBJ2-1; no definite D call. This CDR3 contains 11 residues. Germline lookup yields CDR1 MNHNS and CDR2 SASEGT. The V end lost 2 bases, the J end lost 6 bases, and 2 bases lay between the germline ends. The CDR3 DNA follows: TGTGCCAGCAGTGAATTCAATGAGCAGTTCTTC. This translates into CASSEFNEQFF.

Here the CDR3 reads CASSARLAYTDTQYF. CDR3 in DNA: TGCGCCAGCAGCGCCCGACTAGCGTACACAGATACGCAGTATTTT. The chain is built from TRBV5-1 and TRBJ2-3, with 8 bases fitting TRBD2. Trimming removed 4 bases from V and 2 bases from J; junction bases left unmatched: 6. The CDR3 has 15 residues. Germline V lookup: CDR1 SGHRS, CDR2 YFSETQ.

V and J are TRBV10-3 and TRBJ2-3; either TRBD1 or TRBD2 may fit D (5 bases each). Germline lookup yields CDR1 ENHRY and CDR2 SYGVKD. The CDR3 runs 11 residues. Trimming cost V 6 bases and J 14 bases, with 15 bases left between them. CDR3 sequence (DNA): TGTGCCATCAGCGGGGACGGTACTAGGTATTTT. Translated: CAISGDGTRYF.

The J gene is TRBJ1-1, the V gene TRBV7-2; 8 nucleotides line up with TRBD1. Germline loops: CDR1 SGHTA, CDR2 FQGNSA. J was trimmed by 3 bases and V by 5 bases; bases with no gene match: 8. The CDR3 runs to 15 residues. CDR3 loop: CASSHRDRPYTEAFF. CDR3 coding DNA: TGTGCCAGCAGCCACCGGGACAGGCCTTACACTGAAGCTTTCTTT.

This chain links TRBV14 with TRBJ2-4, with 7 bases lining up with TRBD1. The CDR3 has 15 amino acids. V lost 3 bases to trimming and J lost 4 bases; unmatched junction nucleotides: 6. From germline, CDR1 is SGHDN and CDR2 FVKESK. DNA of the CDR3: TGTGCCAGCAGCCAGATGACAGGGAATAAAAACATTCAGTACTTC. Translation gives CASSQMTGNKNIQYF.

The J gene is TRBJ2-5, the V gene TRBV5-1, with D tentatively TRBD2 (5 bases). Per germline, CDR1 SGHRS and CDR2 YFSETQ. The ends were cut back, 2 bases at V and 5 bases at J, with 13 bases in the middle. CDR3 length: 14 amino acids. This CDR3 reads CASSLGSSFETQYF. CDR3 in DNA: TGCGCCAGCAGCTTAGGATCTAGCTTCGAGACCCAGTACTTC.